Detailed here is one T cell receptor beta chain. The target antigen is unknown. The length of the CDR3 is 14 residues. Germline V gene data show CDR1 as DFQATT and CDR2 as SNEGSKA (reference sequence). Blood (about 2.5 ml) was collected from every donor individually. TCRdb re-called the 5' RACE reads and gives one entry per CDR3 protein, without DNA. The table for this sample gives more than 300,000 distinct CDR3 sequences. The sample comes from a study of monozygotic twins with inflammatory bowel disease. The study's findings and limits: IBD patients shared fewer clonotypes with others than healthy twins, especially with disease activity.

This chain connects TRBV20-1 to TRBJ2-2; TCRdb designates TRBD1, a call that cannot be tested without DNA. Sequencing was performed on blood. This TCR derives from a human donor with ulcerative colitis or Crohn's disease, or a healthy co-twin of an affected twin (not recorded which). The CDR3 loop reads CSAIRGPAAGELFF.